This TCR beta chain comes out of a study of blood T cell repertoires in COVID-19. Study overall: The United States, Italy and Spain supplied acute and convalescent COVID-19 samples. PBMCs, B-cell-depleted T cells, or T cells provided the cDNA or gDNA that made up the material.

Self-reported history from a screening survey and questionnaire set each donor's cohort. The assay was immunoSEQ multiplex PCR, and TCRdb's table has in-frame clones only and misses some. The top ten hold around 54% of the sample, which has approximately 70,000 clones, roughly two thirds seen once. The junction had 7 bases not matched to a gene; V was cut back by 2 bases and J by 3 bases. This CDR3 is built from 15 residues. Germline V gene sequence: CDR1 MNHEY, CDR2 SVGAGI. Sequencing input: PBMCs or T cells enriched from blood (not recorded which). This receptor was obtained from a woman between 55 and 75 years old who had been exposed to COVID-19. This chain joins TRBV6-5 and TRBJ2-7; 7 bases fit TRBD1. CDR3 nucleotides: TGTGCCAGCAGTTACGAGGGGGCGAGTTTCTACGAGCAGTACTTC. The encoded protein is CASSYEGASFYEQYF.